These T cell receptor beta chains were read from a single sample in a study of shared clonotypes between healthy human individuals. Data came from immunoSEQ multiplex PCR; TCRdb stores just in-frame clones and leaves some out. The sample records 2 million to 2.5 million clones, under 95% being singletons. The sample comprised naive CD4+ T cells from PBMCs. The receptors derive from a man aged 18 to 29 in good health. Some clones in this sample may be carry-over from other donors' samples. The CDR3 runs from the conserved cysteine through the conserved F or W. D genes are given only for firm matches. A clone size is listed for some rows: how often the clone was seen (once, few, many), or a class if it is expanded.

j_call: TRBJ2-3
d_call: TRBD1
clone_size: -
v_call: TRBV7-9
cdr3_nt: TGTGCCAGCAGCTCGCGGACAGGGGAAGATACGCAGTATTTT
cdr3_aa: CASSSRTGEDTQYF

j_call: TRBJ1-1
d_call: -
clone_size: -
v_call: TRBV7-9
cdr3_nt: TGTGCCAGCAGCGCCCGGGGCCAGCCGAAAACTGAAGCTTTCTTT
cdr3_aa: CASSARGQPKTEAFF

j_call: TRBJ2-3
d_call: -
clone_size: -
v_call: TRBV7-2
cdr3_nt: TGTGCCAGCAGCTTACAAACTGGAGAAAATACGCAGTATTTT
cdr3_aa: CASSLQTGENTQYF

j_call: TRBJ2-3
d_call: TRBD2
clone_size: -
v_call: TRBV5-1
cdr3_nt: TGCGCCAGCAGCTTGGGGGTCAGCGGGAGTGTGGATACGCAGTATTTT
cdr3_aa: CASSLGVSGSVDTQYF

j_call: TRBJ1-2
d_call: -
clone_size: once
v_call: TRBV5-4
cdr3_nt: TGTGCCAGCAGCTTTGGGGTTTTTTACTATGGCTACACCTTC
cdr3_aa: CASSFGVFYYGYTF

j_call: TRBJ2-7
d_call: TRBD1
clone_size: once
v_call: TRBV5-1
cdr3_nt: TGCGCCAGCAGCTTACGGACAGGGGGCGGCGAGCAGTACTTC
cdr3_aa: CASSLRTGGGEQYF

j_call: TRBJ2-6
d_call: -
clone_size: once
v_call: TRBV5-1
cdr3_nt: TGCGCCAGCAGCAATAGCTCTGGGGCCAACGTCCTGACTTTC
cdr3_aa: CASSNSSGANVLTF

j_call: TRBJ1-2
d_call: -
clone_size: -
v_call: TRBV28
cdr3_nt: TGTGCCAGCTCAGTTCGGGGTAACTATGGCTACACCTTC
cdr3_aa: CASSVRGNYGYTF

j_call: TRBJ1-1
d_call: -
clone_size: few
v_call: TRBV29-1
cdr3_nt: TGCAGCGTTAGGACAGACACTGAAGCTTTCTTT
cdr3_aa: CSVRTDTEAFF

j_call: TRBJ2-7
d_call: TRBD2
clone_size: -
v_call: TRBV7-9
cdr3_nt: TGTGCCAGCAGCTCCTCGGGGGGGAGCGGCGAGCAGTACTTC
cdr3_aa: CASSSSGGSGEQYF

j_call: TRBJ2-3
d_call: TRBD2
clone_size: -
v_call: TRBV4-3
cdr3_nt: TGCGCCAGCAGCCAAGATGGGGGGACTAGCGGCACAGATACGCAGTATTTT
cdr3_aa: CASSQDGGTSGTDTQYF

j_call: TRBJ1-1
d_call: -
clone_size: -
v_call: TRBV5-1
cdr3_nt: TGCGCCAGCAGCAGGACAGTGAACACTGAAGCTTTCTTT
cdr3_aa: CASSRTVNTEAFF

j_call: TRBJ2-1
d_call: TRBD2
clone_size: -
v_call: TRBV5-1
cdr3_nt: TGCGCCAGCAGCTTGGGTACTAGCGGCAATGAGCAGTTCTTC
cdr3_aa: CASSLGTSGNEQFF

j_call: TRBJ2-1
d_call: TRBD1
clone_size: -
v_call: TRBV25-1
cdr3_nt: TGTGCCAGCAGTGATGGAGGGACAGGGGTATACAATGAGCAGTTCTTC
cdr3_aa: CASSDGGTGVYNEQFF

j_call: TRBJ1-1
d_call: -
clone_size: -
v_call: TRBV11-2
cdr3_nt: TGTGCCAGCAGCTTACGGGTAAACGGGAACACTGAAGCTTTCTTT
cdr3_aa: CASSLRVNGNTEAFF

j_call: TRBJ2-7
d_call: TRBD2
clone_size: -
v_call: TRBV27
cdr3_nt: TGTGCCAGCAGTATGGCAGGACTAGCGGGTTACGAGCAGTACTTC
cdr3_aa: CASSMAGLAGYEQYF

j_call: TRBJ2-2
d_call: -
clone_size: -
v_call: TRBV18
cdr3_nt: TGTGCCAGCTCCCCTTCGAGGGGGGCGCAAACCGGGGAGCTGTTTTTT
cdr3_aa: CASSPSRGAQTGELFF

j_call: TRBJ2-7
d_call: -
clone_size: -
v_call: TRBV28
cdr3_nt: TGTGCCAGTCGGGGTGGCTACGAGCAGTACTTC
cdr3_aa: CASRGGYEQYF

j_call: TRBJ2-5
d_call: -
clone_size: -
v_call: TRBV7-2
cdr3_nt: TGTGCCAGCAGCTTACGATTTTCTGTCGAGACCCAGTACTTC
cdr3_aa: CASSLRFSVETQYF

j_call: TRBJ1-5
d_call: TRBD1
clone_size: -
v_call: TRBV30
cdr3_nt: TGTGCCTGGACGCCGGGACAGGGACTGGCCTATAGCAATCAGCCCCAGCATTTT
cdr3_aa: CAWTPGQGLAYSNQPQHF

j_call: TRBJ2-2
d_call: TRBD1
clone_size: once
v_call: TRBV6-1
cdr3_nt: TGTGCCAGCAGTGAGGGGACAGGGGGCACCGGGGAGCTGTTTTTT
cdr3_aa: CASSEGTGGTGELFF

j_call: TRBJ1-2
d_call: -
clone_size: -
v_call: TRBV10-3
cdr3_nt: TGTGCCATCAGTGAGGGTCGACAGAATTATGGCTACACCTTC
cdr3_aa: CAISEGRQNYGYTF

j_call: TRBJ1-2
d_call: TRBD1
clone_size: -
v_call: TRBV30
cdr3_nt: TGTGCCTGGACCACAGGGGCGGCAGGCTACACCTTC
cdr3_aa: CAWTTGAAGYTF

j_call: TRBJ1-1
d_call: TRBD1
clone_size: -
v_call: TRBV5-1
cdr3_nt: TGCGCCAGCAGCCAAGGACAGGGAAGAGGAACTGAAGCTTTCTTT
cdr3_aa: CASSQGQGRGTEAFF

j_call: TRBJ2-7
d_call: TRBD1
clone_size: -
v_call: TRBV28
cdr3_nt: TGTGCCAGCAGTCCCTCGGGGGGACAGGGATACGACGAGCAGTACTTC
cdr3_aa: CASSPSGGQGYDEQYF